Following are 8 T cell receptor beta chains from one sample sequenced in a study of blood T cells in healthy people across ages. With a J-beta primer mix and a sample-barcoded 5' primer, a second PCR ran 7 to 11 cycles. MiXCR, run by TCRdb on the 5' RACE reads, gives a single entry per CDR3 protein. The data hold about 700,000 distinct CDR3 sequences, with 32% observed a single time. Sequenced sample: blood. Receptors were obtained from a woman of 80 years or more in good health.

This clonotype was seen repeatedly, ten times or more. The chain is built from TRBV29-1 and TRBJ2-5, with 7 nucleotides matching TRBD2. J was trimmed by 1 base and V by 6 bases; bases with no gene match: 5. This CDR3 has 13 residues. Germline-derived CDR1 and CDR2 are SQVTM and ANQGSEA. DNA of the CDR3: TGCAGCGTCTCCGGGGGGACCCAAGAGACCCAGTACTTC. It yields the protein CSVSGGTQETQYF.

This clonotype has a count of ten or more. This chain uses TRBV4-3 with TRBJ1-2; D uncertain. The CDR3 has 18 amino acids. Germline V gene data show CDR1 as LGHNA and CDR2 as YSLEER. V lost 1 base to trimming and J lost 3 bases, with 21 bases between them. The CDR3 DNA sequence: TGCGCCAGCAGCCAAGGACTAGTATTAGGGTACTTTGACTATGGCTACACCTTC. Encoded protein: CASSQGLVLGYFDYGYTF.

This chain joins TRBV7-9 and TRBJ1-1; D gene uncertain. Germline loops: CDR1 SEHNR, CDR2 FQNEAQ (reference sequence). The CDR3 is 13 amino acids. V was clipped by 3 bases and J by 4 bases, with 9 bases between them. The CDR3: CASSLAGITEAFF. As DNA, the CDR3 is TGTGCCAGCAGCTTGGCGGGTATCACTGAAGCTTTCTTT.

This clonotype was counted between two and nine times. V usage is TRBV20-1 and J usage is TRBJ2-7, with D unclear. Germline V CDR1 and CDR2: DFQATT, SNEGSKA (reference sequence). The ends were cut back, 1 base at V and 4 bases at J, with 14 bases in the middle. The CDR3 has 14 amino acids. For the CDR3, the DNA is TGCAGTGCTAGAGGCACCGTAACAAGGTACGAGCAGTACTTC. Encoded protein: CSARGTVTRYEQYF.

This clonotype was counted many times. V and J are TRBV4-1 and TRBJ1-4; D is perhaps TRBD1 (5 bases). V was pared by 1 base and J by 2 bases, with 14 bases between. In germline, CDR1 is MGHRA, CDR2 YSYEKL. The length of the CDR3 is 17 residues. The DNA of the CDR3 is TGCGCCAGCAGCCAAGGATCAGGGTGGCTGACTAATGAAAAACTGTTTTTT. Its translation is CASSQGSGWLTNEKLFF.

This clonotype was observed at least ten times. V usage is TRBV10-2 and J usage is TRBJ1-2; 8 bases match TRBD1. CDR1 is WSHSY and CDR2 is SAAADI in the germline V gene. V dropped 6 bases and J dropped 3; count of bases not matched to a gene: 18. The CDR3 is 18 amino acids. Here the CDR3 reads CASRGLKDRVTFDYGYTF. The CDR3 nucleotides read TGCGCCAGCAGAGGGCTTAAGGACAGGGTAACTTTCGACTATGGCTACACCTTC.

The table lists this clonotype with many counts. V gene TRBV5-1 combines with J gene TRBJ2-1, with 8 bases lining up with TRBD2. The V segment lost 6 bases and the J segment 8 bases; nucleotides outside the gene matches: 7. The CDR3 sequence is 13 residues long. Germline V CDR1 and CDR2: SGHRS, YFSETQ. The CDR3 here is CASTRGTRDEQFF. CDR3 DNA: TGCGCCAGCACCCGAGGGACTAGAGATGAGCAGTTCTTC.

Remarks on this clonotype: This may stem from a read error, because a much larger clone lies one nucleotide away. CDR3 in amino acids: CASSQWGASTDTQYF. The CDR3 nucleotides are TGTGCCAGCAGCCAATGGGGGGCTAGCACAGATACGCAGTATTTT. This chain joins TRBV5-6 and TRBJ2-3; D possibly uses TRBD1 or TRBD2 (6 bases each). Trimming shortened V by 4 bases and J by 0 bases, and 12 bases separated the two germline ends. Germline loops: CDR1 SGHDT, CDR2 YYEEEE. This CDR3 comprises 15 residues.